The 32 T cell receptor beta chains below were found in one sample sequenced in a study of shared clonotypes between healthy human individuals. Method: immunoSEQ multiplex PCR; TCRdb's copy keeps in-frame clones and lacks some. This sample has approximately 1.9 million clones, with just under 95% found just once. In the naive CD8 group, cells lacked CD45RO and were positively selected for CCR7, so terminally differentiated effector memory CD45RA+ cells were left out. Material: naive CD8+ T cells from PBMCs. All receptors come from a young man in good health. Some clones in this sample may be carry-over from other donors' samples.

V gene TRBV29-1 combines with J gene TRBJ2-7; D remains ambiguous. Germline assignment: CDR1 SQVTM and CDR2 ANQGSEA. The V end lost 4 bases, the J end lost 3 bases, and 7 bases lay between the germline ends. This CDR3 is 11 amino acids long. The CDR3 reads CSVVSNYEQYF. CDR3 nucleotide sequence: TGCAGCGTTGTCTCCAACTACGAGCAGTACTTC.

This sequence joins TRBV10-3 and TRBJ1-1, with a possible D match to TRBD1 (5 bases). The germline gives CDR1 ENHRY, CDR2 SYGVKD. This CDR3 spans 16 amino acids. Trimming removed 0 bases from V and 3 bases from J, with 14 bases in between. DNA of the CDR3: TGTGCCATCAGTGAGTCCCTGGGGGGAGAAGACACTGAAGCTTTCTTT. Translating it yields CAISESLGGEDTEAFF.

CDR3 in amino acids: CSVVGITGTPYNEQFF. The CDR3 DNA is TGCAGCGTGGTAGGTATTACCGGGACCCCCTACAATGAGCAGTTCTTC. V and J are TRBV29-1 and TRBJ2-1; either TRBD1 or TRBD2 may fit D (5 bases each). The CDR3 is 16 amino acids. V lost 6 bases, J lost 2 bases, and 20 bases lay in between. Germline V gives CDR1 SQVTM, CDR2 ANQGSEA.

J is TRBJ2-1 and V is TRBV6-4; tentative D call: TRBD1 (6 bases). CDR3 length: 16 residues. CDR1 is MRHNA and CDR2 is SNTAGT in the germline V gene. V lost 5 bases, J lost 4 bases, and 18 bases lay in between. In nucleotides, the CDR3 is TGTGCCAGCAGTCCGTCGGGGACATTCGTTTACAATGAGCAGTTCTTC. This encodes CASSPSGTFVYNEQFF.

For this clone: The sample has other DNA sequences that encode this CDR3 too. The chain has TRBV9 and TRBJ2-3, with D hard to call. Germline assignment: CDR1 SGDLS and CDR2 YYNGEE. The ends were cut back, 3 bases at V and 2 bases at J, with 4 bases in the middle. This CDR3 is 12 amino acids long. The CDR3 loop is CASSGNTDTQYF. CDR3 in DNA: TGTGCCAGCAGCGGGAACACAGATACGCAGTATTTT.

The chain carries TRBV29-1 and TRBJ2-2, with D possibly being TRBD2 (5 bases). The V gene lost 3 bases and the J gene lost 6 bases, with 14 bases spanning the gap. Germline-derived CDR1 and CDR2 are SQVTM and ANQGSEA. CDR3 length: 14 amino acids. DNA for the CDR3: TGCAGCGTTGACCGGGGAGTTCCCCCCGGGGAGCTGTTTTTT. Translation: CSVDRGVPPGELFF.

The J gene is TRBJ2-7, the V gene TRBV9, with D possibly matching TRBD1 (6 bases). Trimming took off 0 bases at V and 3 bases at J, with 13 bases between the two ends. Per germline, CDR1 SGDLS and CDR2 YYNGEE. This CDR3 comprises 15 residues. CDR3 residues: CASSVGAGANYEQYF. The DNA of the CDR3 is TGTGCCAGCAGCGTAGGGGCAGGGGCAAACTACGAGCAGTACTTC.

This rearrangement joins TRBV9 to TRBJ2-1; the D is unclear. The CDR3 consists of 13 residues. Germline CDR1 SGDLS, CDR2 YYNGEE. The V end lost 5 bases, the J end lost 1 base, and 7 bases lay between the germline ends. In DNA, the CDR3 is TGTGCCAGCAGTAAGGATTCCTACAATGAGCAGTTCTTC. This gives the protein CASSKDSYNEQFF.

V is TRBV29-1 and J is TRBJ1-2; 11 positions agree with TRBD1. The CDR3 covers 14 residues. With V trimmed by 1 base and J by 4 bases, 2 bases remained unmatched. Germline V gives CDR1 SQVTM, CDR2 ANQGSEA. CDR3 amino acids: CSVEGTGGIYGYTF. The CDR3 bases are TGCAGCGTTGAAGGGACAGGGGGCATCTATGGCTACACCTTC.

This rearrangement joins TRBV7-9 to TRBJ2-7, with 8 bases identical to TRBD2. The CDR3 contains 15 residues. V shed 5 bases and J 1 base; nucleotides not matched to a gene: 7. Per germline, CDR1 SEHNR and CDR2 FQNEAQ (reference sequence). The CDR3 DNA reads as TGTGCCAGCAGCGCCCGGGAGGGGGGATCCTACGAGCAGTACTTC. Translation: CASSAREGGSYEQYF.

CDR3 amino acids: CASLDSLNTEAFF. The CDR3 DNA reads TGTGCCAGCCTTGACAGCCTGAACACTGAAGCTTTCTTT. The V and J genes are TRBV6-1 and TRBJ1-1; possibly TRBD1 for D (5 bases). This CDR3 has 13 amino acids. Germline CDR1 and CDR2: MNHNS and SASEGT. With 8 bases removed from V and 0 bases from J, the gap between germline ends came to 10 bases.

Points on this clone: This specimen includes other DNA sequences encoding the same CDR3. J is TRBJ2-7 and V is TRBV9; the match to TRBD1 covers 7 bases. Germline lookup yields CDR1 SGDLS and CDR2 YYNGEE. Trimming cost V 0 bases and J 3 bases; bases outside gene matches: 3. CDR3 length equals 14 residues. This chain's CDR3 is CASSVGDRDYEQYF. In DNA, the CDR3 is TGTGCCAGCAGCGTAGGCGACAGGGACTACGAGCAGTACTTC.

V usage is TRBV19 and J usage is TRBJ1-1; D unclear. The CDR3 spans 15 residues. V dropped 7 bases and J dropped 3 bases, with 18 bases sitting between them. Germline CDR1 and CDR2: LNHDA and SQIVND (reference sequence). The CDR3 spells CASTTEFRGYTEAFF. The DNA of the CDR3 is TGTGCCAGTACGACCGAGTTCCGAGGGTACACTGAAGCTTTCTTT.

On this clone: This same CDR3 is encoded by further DNA sequences in the sample. The chain links TRBV5-1 to TRBJ2-3; D unclear. This CDR3 is 14 amino acids long. In germline, CDR1 is SGHRS, CDR2 YFSETQ. Trimming removed 0 bases at V and 6 bases at J, with 11 bases between. The CDR3 coding sequence is TGCGCCAGCAGCTTGGAGGGCGGCCGGGATACGCAGTATTTT. This sequence encodes CASSLEGGRDTQYF.

This CDR3 reads CASSHSSSKTYEQYF. CDR3 DNA sequence: TGCGCCAGCAGCCACTCCAGCAGTAAGACCTACGAGCAGTACTTC. V is TRBV4-3 and J is TRBJ2-7; D uncertain. The CDR3 has 15 residues. Germline V gene sequence: CDR1 LGHNA, CDR2 YSLEER. Trimming removed 3 bases from V and 2 bases from J, with 14 bases in between.

This chain uses TRBV12-5 with TRBJ2-1; 7 bases fit TRBD2. This CDR3 comprises 15 residues. Germline CDR1 is LGHNT and CDR2 is FRNRAP. Losses at the gene ends were 2 bases for V and 8 bases for J; bases not matched to a gene: 9. This CDR3 reads CASGLKEAGVHEQFF. CDR3 in DNA: TGTGCTAGTGGTTTGAAAGAGGCGGGAGTGCATGAGCAGTTCTTC.

This sequence joins TRBV15 and TRBJ2-1; a weak D match, TRBD1 (6 bases). This CDR3 contains 13 residues. CDR1 LNHNV and CDR2 YYDKDF come from the germline V gene (reference sequence). V lost 1 base, J lost 9 bases, and 10 bases lay in between. The CDR3 DNA is TGTGCCACCAGCAGAGCCAGGGGCCCTGAGCAGTTCTTC. Its translation is CATSRARGPEQFF. The full variable domain, its missing parts supplied by reference TRBV15 and TRBJ2-1, is DAMVIQNPRYQVTQFGKPVTLSCSQTLNHNVMYWYQQKSSQAPKLLFHYYDKDFNNEADTPDNFQSRRPNTSFCFLDIRSPGLGDTAMYLCATSRARGPEQFFGPGTRLTVL.

The chain couples TRBV28 to TRBJ2-1; D is uncertain. This CDR3 has 14 residues. Trimming pared 3 bases from V and 9 bases from J, leaving 15 bases between. Germline CDR1 MDHEN, CDR2 SYDVKM. CDR3 sequence: CASSFVVGWSEQFF. The CDR3 region has the DNA TGTGCCAGCAGTTTCGTCGTCGGCTGGAGTGAGCAGTTCTTC. Full variable domain (remainder filled in from reference TRBV28 and TRBJ2-1): DVKVTQSSRYLVKRTGEKVFLECVQDMDHENMFWYRQDPGLGLRLIYFSYDVKMKEKGDIPEGYSVSREKKERFSLILESASTNQTSMYLCASSFVVGWSEQFFGPGTRLTVL.

The chain uses TRBV13 and TRBJ2-7, with a possible D match to TRBD2 (6 bases). The length of the CDR3 is 15 residues. Germline V gives CDR1 PRHDT, CDR2 FYEKMQ (reference sequence). The ends were cut back, 8 bases at V and 3 bases at J, with 20 bases in the middle. This CDR3 reads CASRRGGTVNYEQYF. The CDR3 DNA reads as TGTGCCAGCCGGCGGGGTGGAACCGTGAACTACGAGCAGTACTTC.

The chain uses TRBV7-9 and TRBJ2-2; 7 nucleotides match TRBD1. Germline V lookup: CDR1 SEHNR, CDR2 FQNEAQ (reference sequence). This CDR3 spans 18 amino acids. Losses at the gene ends were 5 bases for V and 0 bases for J; bases not matched to a gene: 12. CDR3 loop: CASSPGWDRPSNTGELFF. CDR3 in DNA: TGTGCCAGCAGCCCGGGATGGGACAGACCTTCGAACACCGGGGAGCTGTTTTTT.

The chain couples TRBV19 to TRBJ1-2, with TRBD1 as a possible D gene (5 bases). Trimming took 5 bases from V and 2 from J, leaving 15 bases between them. Germline CDR1 reads LNHDA; CDR2 reads SQIVND (reference sequence). The CDR3 is 15 residues long. The CDR3 nucleotides are TGTGCCAGTAGTGGTCCCACCGGGGGGAACTATGGCTACACCTTC. Amino acid sequence: CASSGPTGGNYGYTF.

J is TRBJ2-7 and V is TRBV7-9; 9 bases line up with TRBD1. Germline loops: CDR1 SEHNR, CDR2 FQNEAQ (reference sequence). Unmatched junction bases numbered 19, after V lost 3 bases and J lost 4 bases. The CDR3 runs to 19 residues. CDR3 region: CASSLNRTGEGGGLYEQYF. CDR3 nucleotides: TGTGCCAGCAGCTTGAATAGGACAGGGGAGGGTGGGGGCCTATACGAGCAGTACTTC.

V is TRBV2 and J is TRBJ2-1; D is possibly TRBD1 (5 bases). Trimming stripped 6 bases from V and 2 bases from J, with 14 bases between. The germline CDR1 and CDR2 sequences are SNHLY and FYNNEI. The CDR3 covers 15 residues. CDR3 DNA: TGTGCCAGCAGGGTCAGGGCGAAGACCTACAATGAGCAGTTCTTC. Protein product: CASRVRAKTYNEQFF.

The genes are TRBV28 and TRBJ2-3, with TRBD2 identical over 12 bases. The CDR3 is 21 residues long. CDR1 and CDR2 from the germline V gene are MDHEN and SYDVKM. V shed 5 bases, J shed 6 bases, and the junction held 24 bases outside the gene matches. CDR3: CASSGHEPGTSGPLTSDTQYF. DNA of the CDR3: TGTGCCAGCAGTGGTCACGAACCCGGGACTAGCGGGCCACTAACCTCCGATACGCAGTATTTT. The full variable domain, its missing parts supplied by reference TRBV28 and TRBJ2-3, is DVKVTQSSRYLVKRTGEKVFLECVQDMDHENMFWYRQDPGLGLRLIYFSYDVKMKEKGDIPEGYSVSREKKERFSLILESASTNQTSMYLCASSGHEPGTSGPLTSDTQYFGPGTRLTVL.

The gene calls are TRBV9 and TRBJ2-1; tentative D call: TRBD2 (6 bases). The germline V gene encodes CDR1 SGDLS and CDR2 YYNGEE. CDR3 size: 16 residues. V was trimmed by 1 base and J by 1 base, leaving 12 bases between them. The CDR3 loop reads CASSVRGRGSYNEQFF. In nucleotides, the CDR3 is TGTGCCAGCAGCGTACGAGGCCGGGGGTCCTACAATGAGCAGTTCTTC.

The chain recombines TRBV5-6 with TRBJ1-5; D might be TRBD1 (5 bases). Germline CDR1 is SGHDT and CDR2 is YYEEEE. Trimming removed 4 bases from V and 8 bases from J, with 16 bases in between. The CDR3 runs to 14 residues. The CDR3 DNA follows: TGTGCCAGCAGCCACGGACGGGGGATCGAGCCCCAGCATTTT. Translated, it gives CASSHGRGIEPQHF.

This chain connects TRBV27 to TRBJ2-5, with 9 bases identical to TRBD2. With the DNA end fitting TRBJ2-7 better, the J assignment may be wrong. The CDR3 runs to 17 residues. Germline lookup yields CDR1 MNHEY and CDR2 SMNVEV (reference sequence). The CDR3 DNA sequence: TGTGCCAGCAGTTTGTTACCCTTCGGGCGGGAGGGCCGCGAGCAGTACTTC. Protein sequence: CASSLLPFGREGREQYF.

The rearrangement links TRBV6-1 to TRBJ2-7; D remains unclear. The V gene lost 3 bases and the J gene lost 3 bases, with 12 bases spanning the gap. CDR3 size: 14 residues. In germline, CDR1 is MNHNS, CDR2 SASEGT. The CDR3: CASSDWQSSYEQYF. In nucleotides, the CDR3 is TGTGCCAGCAGTGACTGGCAAAGTAGCTACGAGCAGTACTTC.

This chain joins TRBV7-9 and TRBJ2-3; 7 positions agree with TRBD2. V was pared by 4 bases and J by 5 bases, with 12 bases of the junction left unmatched. This CDR3 is 16 amino acids long. CDR1 is SEHNR and CDR2 is FQNEAQ in the germline V gene (reference sequence). The CDR3 sequence is CASSSGGSGLQDTQYF. The DNA of the CDR3 is TGTGCCAGCAGCTCCGGTGGTAGCGGGTTGCAAGATACGCAGTATTTT.

This clone was observed a single time. The V and J genes are TRBV28 and TRBJ2-1; weak D call: TRBD2 (6 bases). CDR1 MDHEN and CDR2 SYDVKM come from the germline V gene. This CDR3 region has 16 residues. Between the trimmed V and J ends, which lost 6 bases and 2 bases, there was a span of 17 bases. The CDR3 loop reads CASSPLEGIPYNEQFF. The CDR3 nucleotides read TGTGCCAGCAGCCCATTGGAGGGGATCCCCTACAATGAGCAGTTCTTC.

J is TRBJ1-5 and V is TRBV7-8; unclear D gene. CDR1 is SGHVS, CDR2 FQNEAQ, per germline. The CDR3 covers 14 residues. V lost 2 bases, J lost 0 bases, and 5 bases lay in between. CDR3 nucleotide sequence: TGTGCCAGCAGCTTACGAGATAGCAATCAGCCCCAGCATTTT. It specifies CASSLRDSNQPQHF. The complete variable domain, with remaining parts taken from reference TRBV7-8 and TRBJ1-5, reads GAGVSQSPRYKVAKRGQDVALRCDPISGHVSLFWYQQALGQGPEFLTYFQNEAQLDKSGLPSDRFFAERPEGSVSTLKIQRTQQEDSAVYLCASSLRDSNQPQHFGDGTRLSIL.

This clone was seen only once. This chain links TRBV13 with TRBJ2-4, with 8 bases matching TRBD1. Germline loops: CDR1 PRHDT, CDR2 FYEKMQ (reference sequence). The CDR3 runs 15 residues. The V gene end was trimmed by 2 bases and the J gene end by 6 bases; junction bases not matched to a gene: 6. The CDR3 DNA follows: TGTGCCAGCAGCTTACAAGCCAGGGGGCGAAACATTCAGTACTTC. This encodes CASSLQARGRNIQYF.